This T cell receptor beta chain emerged from a study of shared clonotypes between healthy human individuals. Findings of the study overall: With few donors, the genetic and exposure-history diversity represented was limited. At large depth, rarefaction still showed sorted-subset sequencing to be incomplete. Clonotype sharing among donors was thought likely to change with sequencing depth.

CDR3 length: 15 residues. V lost 1 base, J lost 3 bases, and 3 bases stayed unmatched. Looked up from germline, CDR1 is MGHRA and CDR2 is YSYEKL. As concerns this clone: The target antigen is unknown. The same CDR3 arises from other DNA sequences in this sample as well.

Template for every sorted-subset replicate PCR totaled around 200 ng DNA, approximately 30,000 T cell genomes. The method was immunoSEQ multiplex PCR; TCRdb's version includes in-frame clones alone and lacks a portion of them. The table has 2 million to 2.5 million clones, nearly 97% seen once; the top ten hold around 0.13%. The receptor was isolated from a man aged 18 to 29 in good health. J is TRBJ1-5 and V is TRBV4-1, with TRBD1 identical over 7 bases. The source material was naive CD4+ T cells sorted from blood. The subset: CD45RA+ positively selected. CDR3 residues: CASSQGQGFNQPQHF. The CDR3 coding sequence is TGCGCCAGCAGCCAAGGACAGGGTTTCAATCAGCCCCAGCATTTT.